The clone carrying this T cell receptor beta chain was seen ten or more times. For TCR beta, libraries came from iRepertoire HTBI primers and Arm-PCR of CDR3 regions. Authors' processing steps: Sequenced samples collectively carried 62 TRBV and about 15 TRBJ segments. TCRdb re-called the multiplex PCR reads with MiXCR, one entry per CDR3 protein. The V and J calls and clone size come from TCRdb's table, not from the authors' own analysis. The sample has roughly 440,000 distinct CDR3 sequences; over 15% are singletons. This entry belongs to a study of regulatory T cells in long-lasting Graves disease. The CDR3 totals 14 residues. Trimming cost V 5 bases and J 12 bases; bases outside gene matches: 11. The time point: newly diagnosed GD, antithyroid drugs for less than 3 months. Preparation of the TCR library used RNA extracted from PBMCs. The data also belong to a second study, concerning T cells in Graves' hyperthyroidism and ophthalmopathy. That source adds: The hyperthyroidism was newly diagnosed and had lasted under 2 months; the patients were aged 18 to 65. An initial round of RT-PCR targeting the TCR CDR3 relied on the HTBI primer set.

This TCR was sampled from a woman aged 18-30 years with Graves disease. The sequencing here drew on peripheral blood mononuclear cells (PBMCs), taken at new diagnosis, from a patient treated with antithyroid drugs. This chain connects TRBV12-3 or TRBV12-4 to TRBJ2-7; 12 nucleotides agree with TRBD2. CDR3 bases: TGTGCCAGCAGTCCTAGGACTAGCGGGGCGCTGAGGTACTTC. It is translated as CASSPRTSGALRYF.